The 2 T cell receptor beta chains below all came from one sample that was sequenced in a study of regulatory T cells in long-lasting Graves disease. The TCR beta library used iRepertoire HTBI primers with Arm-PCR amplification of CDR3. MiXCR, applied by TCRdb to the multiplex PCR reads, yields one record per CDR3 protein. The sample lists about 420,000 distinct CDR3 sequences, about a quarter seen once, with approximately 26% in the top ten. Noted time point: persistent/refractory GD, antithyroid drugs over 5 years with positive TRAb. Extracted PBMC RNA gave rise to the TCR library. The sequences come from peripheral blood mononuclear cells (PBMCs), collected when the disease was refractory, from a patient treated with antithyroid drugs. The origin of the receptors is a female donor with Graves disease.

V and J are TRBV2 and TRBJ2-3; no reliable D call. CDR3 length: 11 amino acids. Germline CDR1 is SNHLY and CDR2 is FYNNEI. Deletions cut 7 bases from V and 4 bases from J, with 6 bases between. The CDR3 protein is CASTDSDTQYF. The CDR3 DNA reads TGTGCCAGCACGGATTCAGATACGCAGTATTTT. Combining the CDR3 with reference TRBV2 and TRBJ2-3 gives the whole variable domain EPEVTQTPSHQVTQMGQEVILRCVPISNHLYFYWYRQILGQKVEFLVSFYNNEISEKSEIFDDQFSVERPDGSNFTLKIRSTKLEDSAMYFCASTDSDTQYFGPGTRLTVL.

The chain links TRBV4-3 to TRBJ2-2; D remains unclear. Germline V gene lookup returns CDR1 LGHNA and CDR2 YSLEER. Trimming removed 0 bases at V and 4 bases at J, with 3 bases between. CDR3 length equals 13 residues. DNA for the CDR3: TGCGCCAGCAGCCAAGATATCACCGGGGAGCTGTTTTTT. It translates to CASSQDITGELFF.